This T cell receptor beta chain was profiled in a study of PD-L1 blockade in urothelial cancer (dated by TCRdb to the late 2010s). Regarding the research as a whole: Every patient began therapy in 2014 and was given atezolizumab 1,200 mg intravenously every 3 weeks. Pretreatment blood TCR-seq was available for 30 or so patients, at least one posttreatment blood collection was obtained for about 25 patients, and tumor TCR-seq was available for about 25 patients. Pretreatment tumor samples, along with matched peripheral blood serially collected before and after atezolizumab treatment, were subjected to TCR sequencing. Durable clinical benefit was achieved by nine patients and was not achieved by 20 patients. Durable clinical benefit was defined as a progression-free survival longer than 6 months, and TCR features were additionally tested against progression-free survival and overall survival. An ECOG performance status of 0 or 1 was recorded for the patients, and 0 to 3 prior chemotherapy regimens had been received by the patients. Blood samples gave median yields of roughly 150,000 T cells and 82,636 unique TCRs, along with a median clonality of approximately 0.084. The study, an exploratory multi-omic analysis, examined somatic, immune and clinical correlates of response to PD-L1 blockade with atezolizumab in urothelial cancer. Blood samples were analyzed at 3 weeks after treatment start (second dose) and at 6 weeks after treatment start. In the same patients, pretreatment tumors underwent whole exome sequencing and RNA sequencing in addition to TCR sequencing. Twenty-five of 29 patients were males with bladder-origin urothelial cancer, and about 65% of the 29 reported a prior smoking history.

The cohort included 29 patients with locally advanced or metastatic urothelial carcinoma who were treated at Memorial Sloan Kettering on a trial protocol. Peripheral blood mononuclear cells were collected pretreatment and during treatment, with between 1 and 8 total time points per patient. The Qiagen DNeasy Blood extraction kit was used to purify genomic DNA from total PBMCs and tumor samples. PBMCs were collected pretreatment and during treatment, and were isolated and stored as previously described. The germline V gene (reference sequence) specifies MNHNY as CDR1 and SVGAGI as CDR2. Trimming at the junction amounts to 8 bases on V and 2 bases on J, and the germline ends lie 13 bases apart. Including cysteine and phenylalanine, the CDR3 has 14 amino acids. Only the CDR3 DNA stays, 42 bases, in frame from base 1. Synthetic TCR analog templates were spiked into each PCR so that absolute template abundance could be estimated from read counts. The immunoSEQ assay used bias-controlled V and J gene primers to amplify TCRbeta CDR3 regions from genomic DNA. Rearranged TCRbeta segments were sequenced at approximately 20X coverage. As for the original processing: Sequencing errors were corrected by clustering, and CDR3s were annotated against IMGT so that V, D and J genes could be assigned. Downstream analyses used only productive TCRbeta rearrangements and left out out-of-frame or stop-codon sequences. To compute clonality, Shannon entropy was normalized by the log of the number of unique productive sequences and then subtracted from one. Clones differing between time points or between blood and tumor were identified by Fisher's exact test with Benjamini-Hochberg correction at adjusted p below 0.01. Not all clones reach the TCRdb copy of this immuneACCESS table, which keeps in-frame sequences only. Checked studies attribute under half of the gap to unresolved V genes and leave the rest unexplained. The DNA gave D and trimming, while V, J and clone size come from that table. The sample table contains 35,000 or so clones; only one count was recorded for more than 70% of them. Approximately 16% of the sample goes to the ten largest clones.

Study-wide findings and limitations: Among patients with durable benefit, tumor-associated TCR clones showed greater expansion in peripheral blood 3 weeks after treatment started (n ≈ 23, p = 0.022). Because the sample size was small (n of about 29) and many of the analyses were exploratory, the results are meant to be hypothesis-generating. A pretreatment peripheral blood TCR clonality below the median was linked to improved progression-free and overall survival.

As to this clone: The specificity of this receptor is unknown. Nothing much larger sits one base from this clone, and base qualities are not available.

This receptor chain uses TRBV6-6 and TRBJ2-4; TRBD1 could be the D gene, as 5 bases match. The source material was PBMCs, sampled around atezolizumab (anti-PD-L1) treatment. The TCR comes from a man aged 55 to 69 with urothelial cancer. The CDR3 region: CASDRGPTKNIQYF. The DNA is TGTGCCAGCGACAGAGGCCCAACCAAAAACATTCAGTACTTC.